A single sample is the source of the 2 T cell receptor beta chains below, sequenced in a study of cytomegalovirus exposure and HLA in healthy donors. The PCR contained 60 Vbeta and 13 Jbeta primers. Profiling relied on immunoSEQ multiplex PCR, and the TCRdb table lists in-frame clones only, not all of them. The table includes around 250,000 clones, about 80% detected once. Source material: PBMCs. These TCRs come from an older woman in good health and CMV-seropositive.

This chain's CDR3 is CASSLGLAGLGNEQFF. The CDR3 DNA is TGCGCCAGCAGCTTGGGACTAGCGGGATTAGGGAATGAGCAGTTCTTC. This chain joins TRBV5-1 and TRBJ2-1; 11 nucleotides line up with TRBD2. The CDR3 is made up of 16 amino acids. CDR1 and CDR2 (germline): SGHRS, YFSETQ. With V trimmed by 0 bases and J by 7 bases, 6 bases remained unmatched.

The V call is TRBV6-6, the J call TRBJ2-1; TRBD2 might be the D (5 bases). The CDR3 consists of 14 residues. V lost 6 bases and J 2 bases, leaving 11 bases between the germline ends. The germline V gene encodes CDR1 MNHNY and CDR2 SVGAGI (reference sequence). For the CDR3, the DNA is TGTGCCAGCAGCGGTGGGAGTCCCTACAATGAGCAGTTCTTC. Residues: CASSGGSPYNEQFF.